This TCR beta chain was sequenced for a study of shared clonotypes between healthy human individuals. This clone was observed a few times. Using immunoSEQ multiplex PCR, the repertoire was profiled, and TCRdb retains in-frame clones only, with some absent. The repertoire has approximately 640,000 clones, about 92% of them found once; the top ten carry less than 40%. V was pared by 2 bases and J by 9 bases, with 13 bases of the junction left unmatched. The CDR3 contains 17 residues. The genes are TRBV23-1 and TRBJ2-1, with TRBD1 identical over 10 bases. TRBV23-1 is an ORF, and what it does is uncertain. The TCR sequence derives from a man younger than 35 in good health. Some clones in this sample may be carry-over from other donors' samples. The specimen sequenced was memory CD8+ T cells from PBMCs. Subset noted: CD45RO+ cells pooled with CCR7-negative TemRA cells. The CDR3 region has the DNA TGCGCCAGCAGTCAAGAGGGGGACAGGGGATGGTTGGGTGAGCAGTTCTTC. Its protein is CASSQEGDRGWLGEQFF.